The next 27 T cell receptor beta chains were all read from a single sample in a study of OX40 agonist ivuxolimab in advanced cancers. Using immunoSEQ multiplex PCR, the repertoire was profiled, and TCRdb retains in-frame clones only, with some absent. The table includes tens of thousands of clones, 90% to 95% detected once. The material sequenced was CD4+ or CD8+ T cells sorted from blood, taken in a trial of the OX40 agonist ivuxolimab. Receptors originate from an adult with an advanced solid tumor such as melanoma, head and neck, liver or kidney cancer.

The chain is built from TRBV9 and TRBJ2-2; D not resolved. Per the germline V gene, CDR1 is SGDLS and CDR2 is YYNGEE. V shed 2 bases and J shed 2 bases, with 7 bases lying between them. The CDR3 is made up of 14 amino acids. For the CDR3, the DNA is TGTGCCAGCAGCGTGATGGGAAACACCGGGGAGCTGTTTTTT. Translation gives CASSVMGNTGELFF.

The V gene is TRBV5-4, the J gene TRBJ1-3, with 12 positions matching TRBD1. This CDR3 region has 17 residues. Germline CDR1 and CDR2: SGHNT and YYREEE (reference sequence). Trimming removed 5 bases from V and 2 bases from J; junction bases left unmatched: 8. CDR3 nucleotides: TGTGCCAGCAGTAAAGGCGGGACAGGGGGCCCTGGAAACACCATATATTTT. Protein sequence: CASSKGGTGGPGNTIYF. The whole variable domain, remainder taken from reference TRBV5-4 and TRBJ1-3, is ETGVTQSPTHLIKTRGQQVTLRCSSQSGHNTVSWYQQALGQGPQFIFQYYREEENGRGNFPPRFSGLQFPNYSSELNVNALELDDSALYLCASSKGGTGGPGNTIYFGEGSWLTVV.

This chain joins TRBV5-1 and TRBJ2-7, with D perhaps matching TRBD1 (5 bases). This CDR3 has 15 residues. CDR1 and CDR2 from the germline V gene are SGHRS and YFSETQ. Trimming shortened V by 4 bases and J by 2 bases, and 16 bases separated the two germline ends. CDR3 amino acids: CASSLDRINTYEQYF. The CDR3 nucleotides read TGCGCCAGCAGCCTTGACAGAATAAATACCTACGAGCAGTACTTC.

The V and J genes are TRBV28 and TRBJ2-7; perhaps TRBD1 as D (6 bases). V lost 6 bases and J lost 5, with 17 bases in between. From germline, CDR1 is MDHEN and CDR2 SYDVKM. CDR3 size: 14 residues. CDR3 loop: CASRETGPVDEQYF. Here the CDR3 DNA reads TGTGCCAGCAGGGAGACAGGCCCCGTGGACGAGCAGTACTTC.

The chain links TRBV5-4 to TRBJ1-4, with D tentatively TRBD1 (5 bases). Germline V gene data show CDR1 as SGHNT and CDR2 as YYREEE (reference sequence). The CDR3 sequence is 14 residues long. Between the trimmed V and J ends, which lost 4 bases and 7 bases, there was a span of 14 bases. The DNA for the CDR3 is TGTGCCAGCAGCGCGACCGGGACGAGTGAAAAACTGTTTTTT. Its translation is CASSATGTSEKLFF.

The CDR3 here is CASSLGRTRPEAFF. The DNA for the CDR3 is TGCGCCAGCAGCTTGGGGAGGACCCGACCTGAAGCTTTCTTT. This rearrangement joins TRBV5-1 to TRBJ1-1; no reliable D call. Germline V lookup: CDR1 SGHRS, CDR2 YFSETQ. This CDR3 comprises 14 residues. V lost 0 bases to trimming and J lost 6 bases, with 12 bases between them.

V and J are TRBV27 and TRBJ2-5; perhaps TRBD2 as D (7 bases). The CDR3 has 14 amino acids. From germline, CDR1 is MNHEY and CDR2 SMNVEV (reference sequence). The germline V and J ends were trimmed by 8 bases and 4 bases, with 17 bases remaining between them. CDR3 bases: TGTGCCAGCGGTTGGAATAGGGGGGGAGAGACCCAGTACTTC. This translates into CASGWNRGGETQYF.

The chain has TRBV30 and TRBJ1-2; D possibly corresponds to TRBD1 (5 bases). Per the germline V gene, CDR1 is GTSNPN and CDR2 is SVGIG (reference sequence). The CDR3 is 15 residues long. Trimming pared 2 bases from V and 1 base from J, leaving 14 bases between. The CDR3 here is CAWSMSRAGNYGYTF. The CDR3 DNA reads as TGTGCCTGGAGTATGTCCAGGGCTGGTAACTATGGCTACACCTTC.

This sequence joins TRBV29-1 and TRBJ2-4, with D perhaps matching TRBD2 (6 bases). The V gene lost 7 bases and the J gene lost 4 bases, with 14 bases spanning the gap. Germline V CDR1 and CDR2: SQVTM, ANQGSEA. The CDR3 is made up of 13 amino acids. The CDR3 is CSASGTGKNIQYF. CDR3 DNA: TGCAGCGCCTCTGGGACTGGAAAAAACATTCAGTACTTC.

The rearrangement uses TRBV2 and TRBJ2-3; D is unclear. The CDR3 runs to 15 residues. Deletions cut 7 bases from V and 0 bases from J, with 14 bases between. Germline V gene data show CDR1 as SNHLY and CDR2 as FYNNEI. CDR3 amino acids: CASKRIPGSTDTQYF. CDR3 sequence (DNA): TGTGCCAGCAAACGAATTCCGGGCAGCACAGATACGCAGTATTTT.

V is TRBV7-9 and J is TRBJ2-1; 8 nucleotides match TRBD1. The V and J ends lost 8 bases and 4 bases, in that order; junction bases with no gene match: 7. This CDR3 contains 14 residues. Germline values: CDR1 SEHNR, CDR2 FQNEAQ (reference sequence). The CDR3 nucleotides are TGTGCCAGCTCCTTACGGGACAGGTACAATGAGCAGTTCTTC. Amino acid sequence: CASSLRDRYNEQFF.

J is TRBJ2-7 and V is TRBV7-9; 7 nucleotides align to TRBD1. CDR3 length: 14 amino acids. The germline V gene has CDR1 SEHNR and CDR2 FQNEAQ (reference sequence). V shed 4 bases and J 3 bases; nucleotides not matched to a gene: 6. The CDR3 spells CASSSWDRIYEQYF. The CDR3 DNA reads TGTGCCAGCAGCTCATGGGACAGAATCTACGAGCAGTACTTC.

The genes are TRBV7-9 and TRBJ1-2, with D maybe TRBD1 (6 bases). The germline gives CDR1 SEHNR, CDR2 FQNEAQ (reference sequence). V lost 4 bases and J 5 bases, leaving 17 bases between the germline ends. CDR3 size: 15 residues. The CDR3 DNA is TGTGCCAGCAGCTCTGGGGGCGGTCACGGGTATGGCTACACCTTC. Residues: CASSSGGGHGYGYTF. The whole variable domain, remainder taken from reference TRBV7-9 and TRBJ1-2, is DTGVSQNPRHKITKRGQNVTFRCDPISEHNRLYWYRQTLGQGPEFLTYFQNEAQLEKSRLLSDRFSAERPKGSFSTLEIQRTEQGDSAMYLCASSSGGGHGYGYTFGSGTRLTVV.

The chain joins TRBV7-3 to TRBJ2-6; the D gene is possibly TRBD1 (6 bases). The CDR3 consists of 16 residues. In germline, CDR1 is SGHTA, CDR2 FQGTGA. Trimming left V 4 bases short and J 2 bases short, with 12 bases between. The CDR3 here is CASSSISGAGANVLTF. The CDR3 DNA is TGTGCCAGCAGCTCGATTTCAGGGGCTGGGGCCAACGTCCTGACTTTC.

The chain employs TRBV7-9 and TRBJ1-2, with D possibly TRBD1 on 5 matching bases. CDR3 length: 15 residues. The V gene's germline CDR1 is SEHNR and CDR2 FQNEAQ (reference sequence). Trimming stripped 1 base from V and 8 bases from J, with 17 bases between. Here the CDR3 DNA reads TGTGCCAGCAGCTTAGGGCCGGGGGAAGTAGGAGGCTACACCTTC. Its translation: CASSLGPGEVGGYTF.

V and J are TRBV5-6 and TRBJ2-2; TRBD1 matches at 9 bases. V shed 4 bases, J shed 6 bases, and the junction held 7 bases outside the gene matches. CDR3 length: 15 residues. CDR1 is SGHDT and CDR2 is YYEEEE in the germline V gene. The chain's CDR3 is CASSTGQGTPGELFF. Here the CDR3 DNA reads TGTGCCAGCAGCACTGGACAGGGGACACCCGGGGAGCTGTTTTTT.

The V and J genes are TRBV10-3 and TRBJ2-2, with 9 nucleotides matching TRBD1. This CDR3 is 15 amino acids long. With 4 bases clipped from V and 4 bases from J, the junction kept 4 bases outside the gene matches. Germline-derived CDR1 and CDR2 are ENHRY and SYGVKD. The CDR3 loop reads CAISGDRVGTGELFF. The DNA for the CDR3 is TGTGCCATCAGTGGGGACAGGGTCGGCACCGGGGAGCTGTTTTTT.

The V and J genes are TRBV5-5 and TRBJ2-3; 13 bases align to TRBD2. Per the germline V gene, CDR1 is SGHKS and CDR2 is YYEKEE (reference sequence). The CDR3 is 17 amino acids. The V gene end was trimmed by 4 bases and the J gene end by 5 bases; junction bases not matched to a gene: 10. The CDR3 is CASSGGLAGEKGDTQYF. The DNA for the CDR3 is TGTGCCAGCAGCGGAGGACTAGCGGGAGAGAAGGGAGATACGCAGTATTTT.

V is TRBV11-3 and J is TRBJ2-5; D could derive from TRBD1 or TRBD2 (7 bases each). CDR3 length: 12 residues. Germline V lookup: CDR1 SGHNT, CDR2 YENEEA. V was cut by 6 bases and J by 11 bases, with 16 bases left in between. The CDR3 loop reads CASRSTGREQYF. CDR3 nucleotide sequence: TGTGCCAGCAGATCGACAGGGCGGGAGCAGTACTTC.

As for this clone: Other nucleotide sequences in the sample specify the same CDR3. This rearrangement joins TRBV5-1 to TRBJ1-5, with D perhaps matching TRBD1 (5 bases). Trimming shortened V by 0 bases and J by 7 bases, and 11 bases separated the two germline ends. Germline V gives CDR1 SGHRS, CDR2 YFSETQ. This CDR3 comprises 14 residues. The CDR3 loop reads CASSLESGNQPQHF. The CDR3 region has the DNA TGCGCCAGCAGCTTGGAGTCAGGGAACCAGCCCCAGCATTTT. Full variable domain (rest looked up from reference TRBV5-1 and TRBJ1-5): KAGVTQTPRYLIKTRGQQVTLSCSPISGHRSVSWYQQTPGQGLQFLFEYFSETQRNKGNFPGRFSGRQFSNSRSEMNVSTLELGDSALYLCASSLESGNQPQHFGDGTRLSIL.

In its sample, this clone was seen a few times. Additional DNA sequences in this sample encode the identical CDR3. The V and J genes are TRBV6-5 and TRBJ2-7; D perhaps matches TRBD1 (6 bases). The CDR3 extends over 13 amino acids. The V and J ends lost 6 bases and 2 bases respectively, with 11 bases between them. The germline CDR1 and CDR2 sequences are MNHEY and SVGAGI. CDR3 residues: CASSPYRAYEQYF. CDR3 in DNA: TGTGCCAGCAGCCCTTACAGGGCCTACGAGCAGTACTTC.

This chain joins TRBV7-2 and TRBJ2-1; 9 nucleotides agree with TRBD1. CDR1 is SGHTA and CDR2 is FQGNSA in the germline V gene. J was trimmed by 4 bases and V by 4 bases; bases with no gene match: 5. The CDR3 runs to 15 residues. This CDR3 is CASSSGQGLYNEQFF. The CDR3 DNA reads as TGTGCCAGCAGCTCCGGACAGGGGTTGTACAATGAGCAGTTCTTC.

The CDR3 DNA is TGTGCCAGCAGTTCCCGTGAATTGGGGGCAGGAAACACCATATATTTT. Its translation is CASSSRELGAGNTIYF. The chain links TRBV7-9 to TRBJ1-3; D is possibly TRBD1 (6 bases). This CDR3 comprises 16 residues. Germline values: CDR1 SEHNR, CDR2 FQNEAQ (reference sequence). With 6 bases removed from V and 4 bases from J, the gap between germline ends came to 19 bases.

V usage is TRBV10-3 and J usage is TRBJ2-7, with D uncertain. V lost 10 bases and J 3 bases, leaving 13 bases between the germline ends. Germline V gene data show CDR1 as ENHRY and CDR2 as SYGVKD. This CDR3 region has 12 residues. CDR3 DNA sequence: TGTGCCAGCAGCCGGACGAACTACGAGCAGTACTTC. Its protein product is CASSRTNYEQYF.

The gene calls are TRBV6-7 and TRBJ1-5; D might be TRBD1 (5 bases). TRBV6-7 is an open reading frame, and its role is uncertain. The CDR3 is 17 amino acids. The V end was cut by 0 bases, the J end by 2 bases, with 14 bases between. CDR3 sequence (DNA): TGTGCCAGCAGTTACTCGAGCGGCAGGGATGGCAATCAGCCCCAGCATTTT. It is translated as CASSYSSGRDGNQPQHF.

The V gene is TRBV19, the J gene TRBJ1-5; 11 bases fit TRBD1. J gave up 7 bases and V 5 bases, and 10 bases lay outside the gene matches. Germline CDR1 and CDR2: LNHDA and SQIVND (reference sequence). This CDR3 is built from 16 residues. This chain's CDR3 is CASSHPRTGGGQPQHF. The CDR3 DNA sequence: TGTGCCAGTAGTCACCCTCGGACAGGGGGCGGGCAGCCCCAGCATTTT.

This rearrangement joins TRBV5-1 to TRBJ2-1, with 11 bases fitting TRBD2. Trimming took 4 bases from V and 2 from J; bases not matched to a gene: 5. This CDR3 is built from 16 residues. CDR1 is SGHRS and CDR2 is YFSETQ in the germline V gene. This CDR3 is CASSPTSGTTYNEQFF. CDR3 sequence (DNA): TGCGCCAGCAGCCCGACTAGCGGGACGACCTACAATGAGCAGTTCTTC.